This T cell receptor beta chain comes out of a study of shared clonotypes between healthy human individuals. Germline V lookup: CDR1 SEHNR, CDR2 FQNEAQ (reference sequence). This CDR3 region has 14 residues. The trim removed 3 bases at V and 8 bases at J, leaving 6 bases unmatched. The assay was immunoSEQ multiplex PCR, and TCRdb's table has in-frame clones only and misses some. This table holds some 700,000 clones, about nine tenths found once. Sequencing was performed on memory CD8+ T cells from PBMCs. Subset reported: CD45RO+ cells pooled with CCR7-negative TemRA cells. V and J are TRBV7-9 and TRBJ2-1, with 8 bases fitting TRBD2. The receptor was isolated from a young man in good health. Some clones in this sample may be carry-over from other donors' samples. CDR3 in amino acids: CASSFPGLAYEQFF. The CDR3 coding sequence is TGTGCCAGCAGCTTTCCAGGACTAGCCTATGAGCAGTTCTTC.